This is a list of T cell receptor beta chains from one sample in a study of blood T cell repertoires in COVID-19. Some clones are missing from TCRdb's copy, which holds only in-frame ones; the method was immunoSEQ multiplex PCR. The sample has under 150,000 clones; 65% to 85% are singletons. The sample comprised peripheral blood. The receptors derive from a woman aged 60 to 75 with acute or convalescent COVID-19. The CDR3 runs from the conserved cysteine through the conserved F or W. D genes are given only for firm matches. Not every row has a clone size; where given, it reads once, few, many or a size class.

v_gene: TRBV28
len: 17
j_gene: TRBJ2-3
d_gene: TRBD2
abundance: -
CDR3aa: CASSLAPGTMDLDTQYF
CDR3nt: TGTGCCAGCAGTTTGGCCCCCGGGACTATGGACCTTGATACGCAGTATTTT

v_gene: TRBV3-1/TRBV3-2
len: 13
j_gene: TRBJ1-2
d_gene: -
abundance: -
CDR3aa: CASWGNVPYGYTF
CDR3nt: TGTGCCAGCTGGGGCAATGTTCCCTATGGCTACACCTTC

v_gene: TRBV27
len: 15
j_gene: TRBJ2-7
d_gene: -
abundance: -
CDR3aa: CASRDSASYPDEQYF
CDR3nt: TGTGCCAGCCGGGACTCAGCCTCTTATCCTGACGAGCAGTACTTC

v_gene: TRBV11-2
len: 16
j_gene: TRBJ2-7
d_gene: TRBD1
abundance: -
CDR3aa: CASSLASTGGVWEQYF
CDR3nt: TGTGCCAGCAGCTTAGCTTCGACAGGGGGGGTGTGGGAGCAGTACTTC

v_gene: TRBV7-8
len: 15
j_gene: TRBJ2-5
d_gene: TRBD1
abundance: -
CDR3aa: CASSLGSWTGETQYF
CDR3nt: TGTGCCAGCAGCTTAGGAAGTTGGACAGGAGAGACCCAGTACTTC

v_gene: TRBV7-3
len: 15
j_gene: TRBJ2-3
d_gene: -
abundance: -
CDR3aa: CASSLTESRTDTQYF
CDR3nt: TGTGCCAGCAGCTTAACGGAGTCTCGCACAGATACGCAGTATTTT

v_gene: TRBV5-4
len: 14
j_gene: TRBJ2-1
d_gene: TRBD2
abundance: once
CDR3aa: CASTIAGGYNEQFF
CDR3nt: TGTGCCAGCACCATAGCGGGAGGGTACAATGAGCAGTTCTTC

v_gene: TRBV7-9
len: 15
j_gene: TRBJ2-1
d_gene: TRBD1
abundance: -
CDR3aa: CASSLLTGGSNEQFF
CDR3nt: TGTGCCAGCAGCTTATTGACAGGGGGTAGCAATGAGCAGTTCTTC

v_gene: TRBV28
len: 16
j_gene: TRBJ1-3
d_gene: TRBD1
abundance: -
CDR3aa: CASSLQGTGVRNTIYF
CDR3nt: TGTGCCAGCAGTTTACAGGGGACAGGGGTTAGAAACACCATATATTTT

v_gene: TRBV3-1/TRBV3-2
len: 14
j_gene: TRBJ2-1
d_gene: -
abundance: -
CDR3aa: CASSQGGGGNEQFF
CDR3nt: TGTGCCAGCAGCCAAGGGGGAGGGGGCAATGAGCAGTTCTTC

v_gene: TRBV2
len: 11
j_gene: TRBJ2-7
d_gene: -
abundance: -
CDR3aa: CASSNNYEQYF
CDR3nt: TGTGCCAGCAGCAACAATTACGAGCAGTACTTC

v_gene: TRBV28
len: 10
j_gene: TRBJ1-1
d_gene: -
abundance: -
CDR3aa: CASSRGQPLF
CDR3nt: TGTGCCAGCAGCAGAGGACAGCCGCTCTTT

v_gene: TRBV4-2
len: 15
j_gene: TRBJ2-7
d_gene: TRBD1
abundance: few
CDR3aa: CASSQEGQGAREQYF
CDR3nt: TGTGCCAGCAGCCAAGAGGGACAGGGGGCGCGAGAGCAGTACTTC

v_gene: TRBV7-9
len: 12
j_gene: TRBJ2-3
d_gene: -
abundance: few
CDR3aa: CASSSTTDTQYF
CDR3nt: TGTGCCAGCAGCTCAACTACAGATACGCAGTATTTT

v_gene: TRBV2
len: 13
j_gene: TRBJ1-5
d_gene: TRBD1
abundance: -
CDR3aa: CASGRDRAQPQHF
CDR3nt: TGTGCCAGCGGCCGGGACAGGGCCCAGCCCCAGCATTTT

v_gene: TRBV5-1
len: 12
j_gene: TRBJ2-5
d_gene: -
abundance: -
CDR3aa: CASSRDLETQYF
CDR3nt: TGCGCCAGCAGCCGGGACTTAGAGACCCAGTACTTC

v_gene: TRBV2
len: 12
j_gene: TRBJ1-2
d_gene: -
abundance: -
CDR3aa: CASRDGGYGYTF
CDR3nt: TGTGCCAGCAGGGACGGGGGGTATGGCTACACCTTC

v_gene: TRBV10-2
len: 14
j_gene: TRBJ1-1
d_gene: -
abundance: -
CDR3aa: CASSERTSGGKAFF
CDR3nt: TGCGCCAGCAGTGAGCGGACCTCCGGGGGTAAAGCTTTCTTT

v_gene: TRBV18
len: 16
j_gene: TRBJ1-1
d_gene: TRBD1
abundance: once
CDR3aa: CASSTRQGALNTEAFF
CDR3nt: TGTGCCAGCTCAACACGACAGGGCGCCCTTAACACTGAAGCTTTCTTT

v_gene: TRBV3-1/TRBV3-2
len: 14
j_gene: TRBJ1-5
d_gene: -
abundance: -
CDR3aa: CASSHSGGNQPQHF
CDR3nt: TGTGCCAGCAGCCACTCCGGGGGCAATCAGCCCCAGCATTTT

v_gene: TRBV2
len: 13
j_gene: TRBJ2-7
d_gene: -
abundance: -
CDR3aa: CASSARSFDEQYF
CDR3nt: TGTGCCAGCAGTGCCAGATCGTTCGACGAGCAGTACTTC